The 2 T cell receptor beta chains reported below all come from one sample, sequenced in a study of long-term antiretroviral therapy in people with HIV. Sequencing used immunoSEQ v3.0 at survey level. Clones were sequenced by immunoSEQ multiplex PCR, and TCRdb holds only the in-frame ones, with some missing. Among 30,000 to 40,000 clones, 70% to 90% were seen once, and the ten largest hold 10% to 15%. Sequenced material: unsorted PBMCs, taken 1.1 years after starting antiretroviral therapy. The receptor source for this set is a man aged 18 to 29 with HIV.

V and J are TRBV16 and TRBJ2-7; maybe TRBD1 (6 bases). The CDR3 runs to 16 residues. Trimming took off 2 bases at V and 0 bases at J, with 14 bases between the two ends. The germline gives CDR1 KGHSY, CDR2 FQNENV. The CDR3 region is CASSQPTQTGSYEQYF. As DNA, the CDR3 is TGTGCCAGCAGCCAACCGACTCAGACAGGCTCCTACGAGCAGTACTTC.

The J gene is TRBJ1-1, the V gene TRBV5-1, with 7 bases identical to TRBD1. The CDR3 loop spans 13 amino acids. Germline assignment: CDR1 SGHRS and CDR2 YFSETQ. V dropped 4 bases and J dropped 0; count of bases not matched to a gene: 0. CDR3 nucleotides: TGCGCCAGCAGCGGACAGGTGAACACTGAAGCTTTCTTT. Amino acid sequence: CASSGQVNTEAFF.